This T cell receptor (beta chain) was observed in a study of T-cell memory formation after mild COVID-19. Study-wide points: Clones shrinking between day 15 and 85 showed a balanced CD4/CD8 split, and those that grew later tilted toward CD4+. Clones which contracted sat mainly in CM and EM if CD4+, and in EMRA if CD8+.

This clonotype was seen repeatedly, ten times or more. Its antigen is undetermined. The CDR3 is 14 residues long. Germline CDR1 DFQATT, CDR2 SNEGSKA (reference sequence). V was shortened by 6 bases and J by 9 bases, with 21 bases between the two germline ends. 5'RACE primed from the constant segment yielded TCR alpha and TCR beta cDNA libraries bearing sample barcodes and UMIs. From the 5' RACE reads, TCRdb called clonotypes with MiXCR, one entry per CDR3 protein. The top ten hold roughly 12% of the sample, which has about half a million distinct CDR3 sequences, 18% seen once. Input material: PBMCs or a T cell subset sorted from them (not recorded which). This TCR came from an adult woman who had mild COVID-19 (a few samples of this study predate the infection). Cell type and time point are not known. The chain combines TRBV20-1 with TRBJ2-1; the D call may be TRBD1 or TRBD2 (7 bases each). For the CDR3, the DNA is TGCAGTGCCCATCATGACAGGGAGGGTAGTGAGCAGTTCTTC. This encodes CSAHHDREGSEQFF.